The rows below give T cell receptor beta chains drawn from one sample of a study of early T cells in non-severe SARS-CoV-2 infection. TCRdb recomputed calls from the 5' RACE reads with MiXCR, one row per CDR3 protein. This sample yields some 29,000 distinct CDR3 sequences, of which approximately 5.4% are seen a single time; 11% belongs to the top ten. The source material was whole blood. Receptor source: an adult who was a healthcare worker with PCR-confirmed SARS-CoV-2 infection or an uninfected control (not recorded which). The CDR3 runs from the conserved cysteine through the conserved F or W.

v_gene	j_gene	CDR3aa
TRBV14	TRBJ2-5	CASSQGRNQETQYF
TRBV12-3/TRBV12-4	TRBJ1-1	CASSHRQGGTEAFF
TRBV28	TRBJ1-2	CASSLPGEYGYTF
TRBV20-1	TRBJ1-1	CSAPRRARGTEAFF
TRBV18	TRBJ2-1	CASSPRVGGSSYNEQFF
TRBV5-1	TRBJ1-2	CASSPGQAVYTF
TRBV5-1	TRBJ2-7	CASSFDRLQYF
TRBV20-1	TRBJ2-3	CSARMGTSGSGDTQYF
TRBV20-1	TRBJ2-3	CSASLGGGGTDTQYF
TRBV6-6	TRBJ2-7	CASRSRGREQYF
TRBV5-6	TRBJ1-4	CASSFDRGSEKLFF
TRBV2	TRBJ2-1	CASSDWTVYNEQFF
TRBV4-1	TRBJ2-6	CASSEGDSPLSGANVLTF
TRBV28	TRBJ1-1	CASSPLGGMNTEAFF
TRBV3-2	TRBJ2-7	CASSPRGTGFGEQYF
TRBV4-3	TRBJ2-7	CASSQDASADSYEQYF
TRBV20-1	TRBJ2-7	CSARSSGSLYEQYF
TRBV28	TRBJ1-2	CASSLRGDNYGYTF
TRBV27	TRBJ1-1	CASSQKTVNTEAFF
TRBV19	TRBJ2-2	CASSTPGQGKGKDTGELFF
TRBV7-2	TRBJ2-5	CASREGGAGGWETQYF
TRBV5-1	TRBJ2-7	CASSSGTGIYEQYF
TRBV15	TRBJ1-5	CATSNTDSAQPQHF
TRBV19	TRBJ1-2	CASSIEGGTPVRALNYGYTF
TRBV7-2	TRBJ2-7	CASSLGSGEQYF
TRBV27	TRBJ1-1	CASSLLGQGITEAFF
TRBV11-2	TRBJ1-4	CASSLTGASNEKLFF
TRBV10-3	TRBJ1-4	CAISRQGDNEKLFF
TRBV13	TRBJ2-4	CASSLFPGQNIKNIQYF
TRBV7-2	TRBJ1-3	CASSPQGLNSGNTIYF
TRBV6-5	TRBJ2-7	CASSYFPPSTDRGIYF
TRBV28	TRBJ1-1	CASLSNTEAFF
TRBV24-1	TRBJ2-5	CATSDPTGISAPLETQYF
TRBV20-1	TRBJ2-1	CSASRSYGSNEQFF
TRBV5-1	TRBJ2-1	CASSRDLYNEQFF
TRBV10-3	TRBJ2-3	CAISEVRVDTQYF
TRBV20-1	TRBJ1-2	CSTSTGVDGYTF
TRBV25-1	TRBJ2-5	CASSDRTGSRARETQYF
TRBV12-3/TRBV12-4	TRBJ1-6	CASTLRGFNSPLHF
TRBV7-2	TRBJ2-3	CASSPRLAGGADTQYF